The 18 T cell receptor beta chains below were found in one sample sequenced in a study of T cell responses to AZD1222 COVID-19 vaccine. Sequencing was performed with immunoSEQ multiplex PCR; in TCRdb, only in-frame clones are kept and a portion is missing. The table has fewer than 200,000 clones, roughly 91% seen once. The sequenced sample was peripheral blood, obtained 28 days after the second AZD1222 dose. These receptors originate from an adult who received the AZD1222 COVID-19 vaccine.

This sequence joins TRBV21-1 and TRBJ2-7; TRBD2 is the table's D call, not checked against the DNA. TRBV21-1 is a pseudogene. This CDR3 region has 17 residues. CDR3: CASSKGTSGSSYYEQYF. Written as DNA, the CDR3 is TGTGCCAGCAGCAAAGGGACTAGCGGGAGTTCATACTACGAGCAGTACTTC.

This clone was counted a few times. For the CDR3, the DNA is TGTGCCAGCAGTTTATTTTACAGTCGAGGGAATAATTCACCCCTCCACTTT. It encodes CASSLFYSRGNNSPLHF. The V call is TRBV28, the J call TRBJ1-6; D unresolved. V dropped 1 base and J dropped 5 bases, with 15 bases sitting between them. Germline assignment: CDR1 MDHEN and CDR2 SYDVKM. The CDR3 loop spans 17 amino acids. The full variable domain, in which reference TRBV28 and TRBJ1-6 provide the parts outside the CDR3, is DVKVTQSSRYLVKRTGEKVFLECVQDMDHENMFWYRQDPGLGLRLIYFSYDVKMKEKGDIPEGYSVSREKKERFSLILESASTNQTSMYLCASSLFYSRGNNSPLHFGNGTRLTVT.

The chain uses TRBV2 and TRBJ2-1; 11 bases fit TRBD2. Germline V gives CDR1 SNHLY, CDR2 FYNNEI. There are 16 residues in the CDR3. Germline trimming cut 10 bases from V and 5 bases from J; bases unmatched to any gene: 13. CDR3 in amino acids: CANPRGLAAKNNEQFF. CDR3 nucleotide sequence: TGTGCCAACCCGAGGGGACTAGCGGCAAAAAACAATGAGCAGTTCTTC.

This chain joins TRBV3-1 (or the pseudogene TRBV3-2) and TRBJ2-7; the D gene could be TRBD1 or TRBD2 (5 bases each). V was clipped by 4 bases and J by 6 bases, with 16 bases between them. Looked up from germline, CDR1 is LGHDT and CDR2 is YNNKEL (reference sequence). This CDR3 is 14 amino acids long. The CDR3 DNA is TGTGCCAGCAGCCCGGGACCATTTTTGCGCGAGCAGTACTTC. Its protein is CASSPGPFLREQYF.

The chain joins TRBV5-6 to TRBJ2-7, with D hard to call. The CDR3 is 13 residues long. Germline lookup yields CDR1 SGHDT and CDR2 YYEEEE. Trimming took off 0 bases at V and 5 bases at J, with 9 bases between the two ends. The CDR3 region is CASSLEYGNEQYF. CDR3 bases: TGTGCCAGCAGCTTGGAGTATGGGAACGAGCAGTACTTC. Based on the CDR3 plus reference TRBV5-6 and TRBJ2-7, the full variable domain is DAGVTQSPTHLIKTRGQQVTLRCSPKSGHDTVSWYQQALGQGPQFIFQYYEEEERQRGNFPDRFSGHQFPNYSSELNVNALLLGDSALYLCASSLEYGNEQYFGPGTRLTVT.

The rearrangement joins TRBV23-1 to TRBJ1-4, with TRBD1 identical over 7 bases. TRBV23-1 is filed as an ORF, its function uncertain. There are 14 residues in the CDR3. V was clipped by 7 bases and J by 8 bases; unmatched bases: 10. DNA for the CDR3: TGCGCCAGCAAAAGGGGGCTCGTGCAGGAAAAACTGTTTTTT. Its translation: CASKRGLVQEKLFF.

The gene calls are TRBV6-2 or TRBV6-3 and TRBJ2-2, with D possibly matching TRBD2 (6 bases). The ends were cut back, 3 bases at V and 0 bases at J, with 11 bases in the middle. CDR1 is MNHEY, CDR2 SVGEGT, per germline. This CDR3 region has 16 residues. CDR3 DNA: TGTGCCAGCAGTTATGCGGGACTCCCGAACACCGGGGAGCTGTTTTTT. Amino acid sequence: CASSYAGLPNTGELFF.

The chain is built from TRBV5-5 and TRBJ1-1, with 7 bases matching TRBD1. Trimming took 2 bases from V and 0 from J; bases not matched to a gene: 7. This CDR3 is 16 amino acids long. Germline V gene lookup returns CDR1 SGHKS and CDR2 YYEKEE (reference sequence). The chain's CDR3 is CASSFRGLAMNTEAFF. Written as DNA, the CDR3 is TGTGCCAGCAGCTTCAGGGGGTTGGCTATGAACACTGAAGCTTTCTTT.

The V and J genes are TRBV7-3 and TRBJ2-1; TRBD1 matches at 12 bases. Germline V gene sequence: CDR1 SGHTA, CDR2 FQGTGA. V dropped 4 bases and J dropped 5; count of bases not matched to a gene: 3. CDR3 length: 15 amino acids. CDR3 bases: TGTGCCAGCAGCTGGGGACAGGGGGCGGACAATGAGCAGTTCTTC. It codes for CASSWGQGADNEQFF.

The CDR3 here is CASSPRTKRNEQFF. Here the CDR3 DNA reads TGTGCCAGCTCACCACGGACTAAAAGGAATGAGCAGTTCTTC. The chain is built from TRBV18 and TRBJ2-1, with D perhaps TRBD2 (6 bases). This CDR3 comprises 14 residues. The V and J ends lost 1 base and 7 bases respectively, with 11 bases between them. Per germline, CDR1 KGHSH and CDR2 LQKENI.

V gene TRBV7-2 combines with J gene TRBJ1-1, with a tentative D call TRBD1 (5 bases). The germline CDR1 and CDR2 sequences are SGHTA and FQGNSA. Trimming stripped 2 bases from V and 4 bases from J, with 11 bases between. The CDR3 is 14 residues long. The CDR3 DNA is TGTGCCAGCAGCTTAACAGGCCTTTCCACTGAAGCTTTCTTT. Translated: CASSLTGLSTEAFF.

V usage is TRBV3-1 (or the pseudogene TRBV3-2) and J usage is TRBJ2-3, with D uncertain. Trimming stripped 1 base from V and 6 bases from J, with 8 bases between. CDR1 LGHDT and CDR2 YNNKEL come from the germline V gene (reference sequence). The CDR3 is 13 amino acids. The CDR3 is CASSQGRRDTQYF. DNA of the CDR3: TGTGCCAGCAGCCAAGGTCGGCGGGATACGCAGTATTTT.

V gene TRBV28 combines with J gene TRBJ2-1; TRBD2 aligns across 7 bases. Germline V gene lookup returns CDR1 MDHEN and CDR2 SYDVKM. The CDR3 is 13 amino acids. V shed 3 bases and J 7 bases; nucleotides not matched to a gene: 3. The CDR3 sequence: CASSFRTSNEQFF. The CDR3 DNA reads TGTGCCAGCAGTTTCAGGACTAGTAATGAGCAGTTCTTC. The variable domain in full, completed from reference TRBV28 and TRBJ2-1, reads DVKVTQSSRYLVKRTGEKVFLECVQDMDHENMFWYRQDPGLGLRLIYFSYDVKMKEKGDIPEGYSVSREKKERFSLILESASTNQTSMYLCASSFRTSNEQFFGPGTRLTVL.

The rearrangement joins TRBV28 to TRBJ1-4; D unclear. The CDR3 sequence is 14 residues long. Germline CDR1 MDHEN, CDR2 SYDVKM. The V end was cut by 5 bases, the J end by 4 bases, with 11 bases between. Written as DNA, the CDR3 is TGTGCCAGCAGTACGGCCGGGAGTAATGAAAAACTGTTTTTT. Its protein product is CASSTAGSNEKLFF.

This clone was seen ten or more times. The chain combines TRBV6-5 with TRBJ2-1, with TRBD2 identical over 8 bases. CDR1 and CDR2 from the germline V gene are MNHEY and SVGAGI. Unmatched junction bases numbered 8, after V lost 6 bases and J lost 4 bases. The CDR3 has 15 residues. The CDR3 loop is CASRPLAGGYNEQFF. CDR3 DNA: TGTGCCAGCAGGCCTCTAGCGGGTGGGTACAATGAGCAGTTCTTC.

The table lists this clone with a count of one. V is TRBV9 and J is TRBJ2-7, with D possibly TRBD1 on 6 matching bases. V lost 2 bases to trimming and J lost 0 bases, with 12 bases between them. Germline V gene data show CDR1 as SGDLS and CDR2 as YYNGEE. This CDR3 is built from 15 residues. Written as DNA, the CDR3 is TGTGCCAGCAGCGTGGGGGCGGTGAGCTCCTACGAGCAGTACTTC. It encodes CASSVGAVSSYEQYF.

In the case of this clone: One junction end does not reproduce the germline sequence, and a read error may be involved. This CDR3 reads CASSPRGAYNERFF. Here the CDR3 DNA reads TGTGCCAGCAGTCCACGGGGGGCCTACAATGAGCGGTTCTTC. The V gene is TRBV28, the J gene TRBJ2-1, with D possibly TRBD2 on 7 matching bases. The CDR3 is 14 amino acids. The germline gives CDR1 MDHEN, CDR2 SYDVKM.

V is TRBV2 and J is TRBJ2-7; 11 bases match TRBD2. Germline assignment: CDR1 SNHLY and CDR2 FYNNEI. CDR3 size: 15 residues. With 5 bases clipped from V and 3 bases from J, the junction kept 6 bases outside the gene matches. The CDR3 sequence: CASSPLAGGNYEQYF. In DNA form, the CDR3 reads TGTGCCAGCAGTCCCCTAGCGGGAGGCAACTACGAGCAGTACTTC.